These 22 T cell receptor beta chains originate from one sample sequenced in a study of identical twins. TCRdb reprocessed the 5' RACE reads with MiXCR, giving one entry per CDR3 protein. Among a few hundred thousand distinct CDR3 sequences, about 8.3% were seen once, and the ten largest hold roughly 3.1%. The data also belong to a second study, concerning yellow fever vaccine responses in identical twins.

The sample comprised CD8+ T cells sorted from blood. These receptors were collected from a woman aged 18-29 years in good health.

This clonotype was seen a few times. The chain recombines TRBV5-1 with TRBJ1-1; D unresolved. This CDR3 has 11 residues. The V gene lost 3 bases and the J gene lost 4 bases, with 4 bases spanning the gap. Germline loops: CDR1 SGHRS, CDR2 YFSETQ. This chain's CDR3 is CASSSSTEAFF. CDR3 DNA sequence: TGCGCCAGCAGCTCCTCCACTGAAGCTTTCTTT.

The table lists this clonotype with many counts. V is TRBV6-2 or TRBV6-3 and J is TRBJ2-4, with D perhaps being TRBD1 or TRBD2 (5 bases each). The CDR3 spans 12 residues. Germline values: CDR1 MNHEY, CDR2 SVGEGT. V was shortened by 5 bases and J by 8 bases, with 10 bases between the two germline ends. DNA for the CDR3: TGTGCCAGCAGTCCCCGGGACCACATTCAGTACTTC. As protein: CASSPRDHIQYF.

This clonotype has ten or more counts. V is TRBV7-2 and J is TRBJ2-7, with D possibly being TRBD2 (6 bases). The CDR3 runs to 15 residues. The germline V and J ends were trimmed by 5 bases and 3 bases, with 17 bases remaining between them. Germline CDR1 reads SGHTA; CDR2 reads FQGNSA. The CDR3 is CASSVGTPAGYEQYF. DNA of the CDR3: TGTGCCAGCAGCGTCGGGACTCCCGCAGGCTACGAGCAGTACTTC.

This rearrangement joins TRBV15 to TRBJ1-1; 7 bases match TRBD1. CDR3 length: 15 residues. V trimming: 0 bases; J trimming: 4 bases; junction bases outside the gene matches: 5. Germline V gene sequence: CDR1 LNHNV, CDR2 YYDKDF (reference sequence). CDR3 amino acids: CATSRELGTVTEAFF. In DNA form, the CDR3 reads TGTGCCACCAGCAGAGAATTAGGGACAGTCACTGAAGCTTTCTTT.

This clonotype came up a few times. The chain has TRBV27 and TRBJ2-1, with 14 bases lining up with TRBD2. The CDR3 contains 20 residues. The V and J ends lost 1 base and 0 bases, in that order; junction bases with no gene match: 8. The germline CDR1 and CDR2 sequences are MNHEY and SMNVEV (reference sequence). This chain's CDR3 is CASSLYRLAGGPGSYNEQFF. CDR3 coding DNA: TGTGCCAGCAGTTTATATCGACTAGCGGGAGGGCCGGGCTCCTACAATGAGCAGTTCTTC.

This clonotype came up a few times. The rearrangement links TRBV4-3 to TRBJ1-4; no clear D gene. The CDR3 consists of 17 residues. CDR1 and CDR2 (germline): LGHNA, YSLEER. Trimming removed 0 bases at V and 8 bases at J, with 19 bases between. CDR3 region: CASSQDPLRSYPEKLFF. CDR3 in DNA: TGCGCCAGCAGCCAAGATCCTCTCAGGTCTTACCCCGAAAAACTGTTTTTT.

Here the CDR3 DNA reads TGTGCCAGCAGCCAAGATTTAGAGCGGGAGGTACCCTACGAGCAGTACTTC. It yields the protein CASSQDLEREVPYEQYF. J is TRBJ2-7 and V is TRBV4-2; 9 nucleotides match TRBD2. V lost 0 bases, J lost 2 bases, and 8 bases stayed unmatched. This CDR3 comprises 17 residues. Germline loops: CDR1 LGHNA, CDR2 YNFKEQ.

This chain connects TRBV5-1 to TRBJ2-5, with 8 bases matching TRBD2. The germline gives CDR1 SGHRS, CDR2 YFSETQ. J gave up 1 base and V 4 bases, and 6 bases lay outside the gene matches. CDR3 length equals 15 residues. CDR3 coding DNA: TGCGCCAGCAGCGGTATACTAGCGGCCCAAGAGACCCAGTACTTC. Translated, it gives CASSGILAAQETQYF.

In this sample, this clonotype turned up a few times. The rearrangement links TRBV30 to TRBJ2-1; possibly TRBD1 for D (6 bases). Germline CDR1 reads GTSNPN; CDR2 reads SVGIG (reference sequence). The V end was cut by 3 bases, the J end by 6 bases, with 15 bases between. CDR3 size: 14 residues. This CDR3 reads CAWRAGTTSNEQFF. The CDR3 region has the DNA TGTGCCTGGAGGGCCGGGACAACTAGCAATGAGCAGTTCTTC.

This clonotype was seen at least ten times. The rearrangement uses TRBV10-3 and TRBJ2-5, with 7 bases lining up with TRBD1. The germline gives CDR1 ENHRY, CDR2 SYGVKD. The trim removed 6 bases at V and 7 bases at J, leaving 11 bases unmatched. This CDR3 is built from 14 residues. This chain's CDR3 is CAIRGQVTDLTQYF. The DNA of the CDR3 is TGTGCCATCAGAGGACAGGTTACAGATTTGACCCAGTACTTC.

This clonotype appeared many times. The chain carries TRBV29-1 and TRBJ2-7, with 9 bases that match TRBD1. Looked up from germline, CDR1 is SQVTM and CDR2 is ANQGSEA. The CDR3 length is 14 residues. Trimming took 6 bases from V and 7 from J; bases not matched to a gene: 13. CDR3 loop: CSVLNGDRAGEQYF. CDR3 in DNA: TGCAGCGTCCTAAACGGGGACAGGGCAGGTGAGCAGTACTTC.

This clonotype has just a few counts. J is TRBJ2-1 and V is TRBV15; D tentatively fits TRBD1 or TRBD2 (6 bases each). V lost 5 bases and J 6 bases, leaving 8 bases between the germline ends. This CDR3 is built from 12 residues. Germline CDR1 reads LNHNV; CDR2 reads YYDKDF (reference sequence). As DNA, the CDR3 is TGTGCCACCAGCTGGGGGGCCAATGAGCAGTTCTTC. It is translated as CATSWGANEQFF.

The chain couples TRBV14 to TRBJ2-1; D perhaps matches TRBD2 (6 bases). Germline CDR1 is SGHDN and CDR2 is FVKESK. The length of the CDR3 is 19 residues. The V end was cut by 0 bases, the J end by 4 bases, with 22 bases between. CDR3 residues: CASSQDLGATGERYNEQFF. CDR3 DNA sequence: TGTGCCAGCAGCCAAGATCTAGGCGCGACGGGGGAGCGATACAATGAGCAGTTCTTC.

The CDR3 nucleotides read TGCAGTGCTAGAGAGGCCGGGGAAGAGACCCAGTACTTC. It is translated as CSAREAGEETQYF. The rearrangement links TRBV20-1 to TRBJ2-5, with D perhaps matching TRBD2 (5 bases). The CDR3 is 13 residues long. Looked up from germline, CDR1 is DFQATT and CDR2 is SNEGSKA (reference sequence). With 0 bases removed from V and 3 bases from J, the gap between germline ends came to 8 bases.

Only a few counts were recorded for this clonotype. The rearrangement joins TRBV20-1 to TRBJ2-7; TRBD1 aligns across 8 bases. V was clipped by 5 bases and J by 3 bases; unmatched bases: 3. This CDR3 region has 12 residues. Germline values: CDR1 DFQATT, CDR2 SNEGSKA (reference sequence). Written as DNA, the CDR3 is TGCAGTGCTTCACAGGGGGGCTACGAGCAGTACTTC. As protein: CSASQGGYEQYF.

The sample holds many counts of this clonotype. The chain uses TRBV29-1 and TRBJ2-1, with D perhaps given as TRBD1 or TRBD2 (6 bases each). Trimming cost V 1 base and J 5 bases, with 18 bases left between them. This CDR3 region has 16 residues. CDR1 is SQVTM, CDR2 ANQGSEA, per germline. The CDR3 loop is CSVEGPRGALNNEQFF. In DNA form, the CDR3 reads TGCAGCGTTGAAGGTCCGAGGGGGGCCCTCAACAATGAGCAGTTCTTC.

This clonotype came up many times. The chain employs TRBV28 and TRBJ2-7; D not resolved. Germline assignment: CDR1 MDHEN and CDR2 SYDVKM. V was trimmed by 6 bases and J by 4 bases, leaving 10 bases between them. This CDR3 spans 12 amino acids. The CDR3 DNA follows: TGTGCCAGCAGCACTATTTCTTACGAGCAGTACTTC. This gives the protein CASSTISYEQYF. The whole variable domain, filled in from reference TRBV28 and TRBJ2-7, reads DVKVTQSSRYLVKRTGEKVFLECVQDMDHENMFWYRQDPGLGLRLIYFSYDVKMKEKGDIPEGYSVSREKKERFSLILESASTNQTSMYLCASSTISYEQYFGPGTRLTVT.

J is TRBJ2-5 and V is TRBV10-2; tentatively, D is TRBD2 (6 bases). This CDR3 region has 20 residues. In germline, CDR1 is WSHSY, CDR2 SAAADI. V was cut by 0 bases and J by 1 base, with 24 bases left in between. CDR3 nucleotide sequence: TGCGCCAGCAGTGAGTCTTTCTTGCAGTTAGCGGAACTGTTCCAAGAGACCCAGTACTTC. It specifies CASSESFLQLAELFQETQYF.

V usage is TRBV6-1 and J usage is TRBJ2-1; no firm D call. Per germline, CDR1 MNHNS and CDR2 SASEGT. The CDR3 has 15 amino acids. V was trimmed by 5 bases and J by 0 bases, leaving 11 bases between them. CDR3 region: CASSNGEVSYNEQFF. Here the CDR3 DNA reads TGTGCCAGCAGTAATGGGGAAGTCTCCTACAATGAGCAGTTCTTC.

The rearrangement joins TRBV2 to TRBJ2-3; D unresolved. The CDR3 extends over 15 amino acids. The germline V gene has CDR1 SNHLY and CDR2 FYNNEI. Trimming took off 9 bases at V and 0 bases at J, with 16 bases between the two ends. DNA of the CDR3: TGTGCCAGTCCTCTCGTAGCCCCTAGCACAGATACGCAGTATTTT. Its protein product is CASPLVAPSTDTQYF.

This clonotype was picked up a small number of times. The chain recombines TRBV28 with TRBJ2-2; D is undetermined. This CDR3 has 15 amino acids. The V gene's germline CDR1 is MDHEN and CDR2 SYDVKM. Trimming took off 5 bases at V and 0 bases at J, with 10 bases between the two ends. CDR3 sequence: CASSLTETNTGELFF. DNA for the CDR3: TGTGCCAGCAGTCTAACAGAAACGAACACCGGGGAGCTGTTTTTT.

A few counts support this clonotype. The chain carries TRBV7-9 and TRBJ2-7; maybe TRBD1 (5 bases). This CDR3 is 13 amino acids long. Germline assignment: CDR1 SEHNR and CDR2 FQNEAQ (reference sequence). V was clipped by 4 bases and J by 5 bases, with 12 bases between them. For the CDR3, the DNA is TGTGCCAGCAGCTCCGTCCCAGGGAACGAGCAGTACTTC. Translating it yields CASSSVPGNEQYF.